The rows below give T cell receptor beta chains drawn from one sample of a study of T-cell reconstitution after alpha-beta-depleted transplantation in children. Using its own MiXCR run on the PCR reads, TCRdb lists one record per CDR3 protein. Altogether 250,000 or so distinct CDR3 sequences are present, around 7.8% being singletons, with the ten largest covering roughly 5.8%. The sequencing here drew on PBMCs, mostly from graft donor cells, taken 180 days after TCRalphabeta/CD19-depleted stem cell transplant. Receptors were obtained from a male patient between 5 and 17 years old who had a stem cell transplant for acute lymphoblastic leukemia, so the T cells may come from the graft donor. The CDR3 runs from the conserved cysteine through the conserved F or W. A D gene is named only where the DNA matches it firmly. A clone size is listed for some rows: how often the clone was seen (once, few, many), or a class if it is expanded.

j_call | v_call | d_call | clone_size | cdr3_aa
TRBJ2-5 | TRBV7-2 | TRBD2 | many | CASRTSGGQETQYF
TRBJ1-5 | TRBV3-1 | - | many | CASSQQGSGQPQHF
TRBJ1-6 | TRBV4-3 | - | many | CASSQERGYDSPLHF
TRBJ2-1 | TRBV27 | - | many | CASSFSGQTYNEQFF
TRBJ2-2 | TRBV7-6 | TRBD2 | - | CASSRLLTSGRTNTGELFF
TRBJ2-2 | TRBV9 | - | many | CASSVSGTSNTGELFF
TRBJ1-1 | TRBV9 | - | many | CASSVGGATEAFF
TRBJ1-6 | TRBV27 | - | many | CASSYAGVRSPLHF
TRBJ1-1 | TRBV3-1 | - | many | CASSQWAGPGTEAFF
TRBJ2-7 | TRBV10-3 | - | many | CAISPRGGQLISYEQYF
TRBJ1-2 | TRBV3-1 | - | many | CASSQDLQGRPYGYTF
TRBJ1-2 | TRBV7-3 | - | many | CASSPDGGPYGYTF
TRBJ2-7 | TRBV7-9 | - | many | CASSSSSPYEQYF
TRBJ2-2 | TRBV4-2 | - | many | CASSQTPGGTGELFF
TRBJ2-5 | TRBV4-2 | - | many | CASSQDTSFSETQYF
TRBJ2-4 | TRBV18 | TRBD1 | - | CASSPRHGDRLKNIQYF
TRBJ1-3 | TRBV7-9 | - | many | CASSALQGAGNTIYF
TRBJ2-3 | TRBV20-1 | - | many | CSAAAREFATDTQYF
TRBJ2-1 | TRBV7-9 | TRBD2 | many | CASSLEGGLAPSSYNEQFF
TRBJ2-6 | TRBV6-5 | - | many | CASSYDRKSGANVLTF
TRBJ1-6 | TRBV20-1 | - | many | CSAREGPHNSPLHF
TRBJ1-1 | TRBV29-1 | - | many | CSVQKAENEAFF
TRBJ2-5 | TRBV4-1 | TRBD1 | many | CASSQLVGGRETQYF
TRBJ2-2 | TRBV7-3 | - | - | CASSDLATGELFF